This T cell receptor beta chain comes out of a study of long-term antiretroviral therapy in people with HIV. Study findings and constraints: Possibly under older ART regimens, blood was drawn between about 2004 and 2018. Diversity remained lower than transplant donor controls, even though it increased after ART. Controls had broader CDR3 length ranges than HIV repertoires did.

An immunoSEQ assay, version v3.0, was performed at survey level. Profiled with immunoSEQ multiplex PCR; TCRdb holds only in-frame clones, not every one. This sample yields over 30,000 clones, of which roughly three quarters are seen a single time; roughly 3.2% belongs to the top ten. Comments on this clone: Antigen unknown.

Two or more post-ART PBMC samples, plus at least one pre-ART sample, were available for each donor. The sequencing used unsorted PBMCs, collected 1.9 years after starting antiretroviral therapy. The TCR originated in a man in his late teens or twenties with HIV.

As DNA, the CDR3 is TGTGCCAGTAGGACCTGGGGAGAACAAGCCAAAAACATTCAGTACTTC. Its protein is CASRTWGEQAKNIQYF. V gene TRBV19 combines with J gene TRBJ2-4; TRBD2 might be the D (5 bases). The ends were cut back, 6 bases at V and 0 bases at J, with 15 bases in the middle. The CDR3 has 16 residues. Germline assignment: CDR1 LNHDA and CDR2 SQIVND (reference sequence). Combining the CDR3 with reference TRBV19 and TRBJ2-4 gives the whole variable domain DGGITQSPKYLFRKEGQNVTLSCEQNLNHDAMYWYRQDPGQGLRLIYYSQIVNDFQKGDIAEGYSVSREKKESFPLTVTSAQKNPTAFYLCASRTWGEQAKNIQYFGAGTRLSVL.